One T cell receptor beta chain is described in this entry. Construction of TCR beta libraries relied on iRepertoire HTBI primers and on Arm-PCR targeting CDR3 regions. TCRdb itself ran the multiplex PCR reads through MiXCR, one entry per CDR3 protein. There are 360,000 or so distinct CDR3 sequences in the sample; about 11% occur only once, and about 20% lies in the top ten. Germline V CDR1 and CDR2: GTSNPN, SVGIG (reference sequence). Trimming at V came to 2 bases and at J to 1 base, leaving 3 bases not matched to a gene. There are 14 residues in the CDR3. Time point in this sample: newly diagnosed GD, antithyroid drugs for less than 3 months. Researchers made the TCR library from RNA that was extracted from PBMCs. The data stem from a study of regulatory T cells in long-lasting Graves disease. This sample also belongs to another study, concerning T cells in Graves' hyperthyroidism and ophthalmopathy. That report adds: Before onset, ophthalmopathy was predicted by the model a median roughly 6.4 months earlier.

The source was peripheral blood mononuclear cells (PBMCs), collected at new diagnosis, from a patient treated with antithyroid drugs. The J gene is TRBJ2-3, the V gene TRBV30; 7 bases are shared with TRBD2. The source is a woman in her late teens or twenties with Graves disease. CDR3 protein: CAWSFRGGTDTQYF. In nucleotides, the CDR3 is TGTGCCTGGAGTTTCCGGGGGGGCACAGATACGCAGTATTTT.